The 29 T cell receptor beta chains presented below share a single source sample, sequenced in a study of CD8 T cells in ankylosing spondylitis. TCRdb re-analysed the 5' RACE reads in MiXCR, keeping a single row per CDR3 protein. The sample yields over 200,000 distinct CDR3 sequences, around 16% seen once. Their specific antigens are unknown. Study outcomes and limitations: Eight or nine highly homologous variants made up a TCR beta motif that seemed to typify ankylosing spondylitis blood.

Sequenced: blood, either unsorted or a sorted T cell fraction (not recorded which). The receptors were sampled from a male donor with ankylosing spondylitis.

The CDR3 DNA reads TGTGCCAGCACTCCGCCGGGACGACTCACAGATACGCAGTATTTT. This translates into CASTPPGRLTDTQYF. The V gene is TRBV28, the J gene TRBJ2-3; the D gene could be TRBD1 or TRBD2 (5 bases each). Trimming pared 7 bases from V and 2 bases from J, leaving 16 bases between. Germline CDR1 MDHEN, CDR2 SYDVKM. This CDR3 spans 15 amino acids.

CDR3 region: CASSPSDRGNTDTQYF. DNA of the CDR3: TGTGCCAGCTCACCATCGGACAGGGGAAACACAGATACGCAGTATTTT. The chain joins TRBV18 to TRBJ2-3, with TRBD1 matching over 9 bases. V was clipped by 2 bases and J by 2 bases; unmatched bases: 5. This CDR3 is built from 16 residues. Germline V gene sequence: CDR1 KGHSH, CDR2 LQKENI.

This chain connects TRBV7-6 to TRBJ2-2; maybe TRBD2 (5 bases). The CDR3 spans 16 residues. V dropped 7 bases and J dropped 7 bases, with 22 bases sitting between them. From germline, CDR1 is SGHVS and CDR2 FNYEAQ. In DNA, the CDR3 is TGTGCCAGCAACCACCCCCTGCGAGGGCTCGGCGGGGAGCTGTTTTTT. Its protein product is CASNHPLRGLGGELFF.

This clonotype was counted at least ten times. This CDR3 reads CASGDGLADNEQFF. DNA of the CDR3: TGCGCCAGCGGGGATGGGCTGGCGGACAATGAGCAGTTCTTC. The chain joins TRBV5-1 to TRBJ2-1; no firm D call. The V and J ends lost 7 bases and 5 bases respectively, with 16 bases between them. Germline V CDR1 and CDR2: SGHRS, YFSETQ. This CDR3 contains 14 residues.

This chain connects TRBV6-6 to TRBJ2-7, with a weak D call TRBD2 (5 bases). V was clipped by 2 bases and J by 4 bases, with 9 bases between them. The CDR3 runs to 13 residues. Germline CDR1 is MNHNY and CDR2 is SVGAGI (reference sequence). CDR3 nucleotide sequence: TGTGCCAGCAGTTACCTAGGAGGATACGAGCAGTACTTC. Its translation is CASSYLGGYEQYF.

This chain joins TRBV6-1 and TRBJ2-1; D possibly corresponds to TRBD1 (6 bases). The CDR3 runs 15 residues. Looked up from germline, CDR1 is MNHNS and CDR2 is SASEGT. Deletions cut 2 bases from V and 10 bases from J, with 18 bases between. CDR3: CASSEPSYRAVEQFF. The CDR3 region has the DNA TGTGCCAGCAGTGAACCATCCTACAGGGCTGTCGAGCAGTTCTTC.

This rearrangement joins TRBV4-1 to TRBJ1-1; perhaps TRBD1 as D (6 bases). Trimming stripped 2 bases from V and 6 bases from J, with 10 bases between. This CDR3 contains 13 residues. The germline CDR1 and CDR2 sequences are MGHRA and YSYEKL. This CDR3 reads CASSQHRESEAFF. The CDR3 nucleotides are TGCGCCAGCAGCCAACACAGGGAATCTGAAGCTTTCTTT.

V is TRBV7-6 and J is TRBJ2-7; D is unclear. The ends were cut back, 5 bases at V and 6 bases at J, with 11 bases in the middle. The CDR3 runs to 12 residues. CDR1 and CDR2 from the germline V gene are SGHVS and FNYEAQ. CDR3 sequence reads: CASSRLGAEQYF. Written as DNA, the CDR3 is TGTGCCAGCAGCCGACTCGGTGCCGAGCAGTACTTC.

This rearrangement joins TRBV28 to TRBJ1-4, with 7 positions matching TRBD1. Unmatched junction bases numbered 1, after V lost 3 bases and J lost 3 bases. CDR3 length: 14 amino acids. CDR1 is MDHEN, CDR2 SYDVKM, per germline. The CDR3 here is CASSLGQPNEKLFF. The DNA for the CDR3 is TGTGCCAGCAGTTTGGGACAGCCTAATGAAAAACTGTTTTTT.

This clonotype showed up just a few times. This chain connects TRBV6-5 to TRBJ2-2; no definite D call. The germline V gene has CDR1 MNHEY and CDR2 SVGAGI. V was cut by 3 bases and J by 1 base, with 15 bases left in between. The CDR3 consists of 17 residues. The CDR3 is CASSYRLAGLNTGELFF. Here the CDR3 DNA reads TGTGCCAGCAGTTATCGTTTGGCAGGCCTGAACACCGGGGAGCTGTTTTTT.

V and J are TRBV14 and TRBJ2-7; 9 positions agree with TRBD2. This CDR3 comprises 15 residues. The V and J ends lost 1 base and 3 bases, in that order; junction bases with no gene match: 4. Germline CDR1 reads SGHDN; CDR2 reads FVKESK. The CDR3 reads CASSQVAGAGYEQYF. As DNA, the CDR3 is TGTGCCAGCAGCCAAGTAGCGGGAGCGGGCTACGAGCAGTACTTC.

The chain has TRBV12-3 or TRBV12-4 and TRBJ1-1, with a tentative D call TRBD1 (6 bases). V gave up 6 bases and J gave up 2 bases, with 16 bases separating them. The CDR3 loop spans 15 amino acids. CDR3 DNA: TGTGCCAGCAGCGGAAAGGGGGGTTATAACACTGAAGCTTTCTTT. This gives the protein CASSGKGGYNTEAFF.

The chain employs TRBV20-1 and TRBJ1-1, with D uncertain. The germline V and J ends were trimmed by 3 bases and 0 bases, with 17 bases remaining between them. CDR1 is DFQATT and CDR2 is SNEGSKA in the germline V gene (reference sequence). There are 16 residues in the CDR3. CDR3 sequence: CSAREPRGVLNTEAFF. The CDR3, as DNA: TGCAGTGCTAGGGAGCCCCGTGGGGTGCTGAACACTGAAGCTTTCTTT.

This CDR3 is CAISEEGQGILPQHF. CDR3 sequence (DNA): TGTGCCATCAGTGAAGAAGGACAGGGAATTTTGCCCCAGCATTTT. The chain employs TRBV10-3 and TRBJ1-5; TRBD1 agrees at 8 bases. The germline CDR1 and CDR2 sequences are ENHRY and SYGVKD. V was clipped by 3 bases and J by 9 bases; unmatched bases: 10. This CDR3 has 15 residues.

The V gene is TRBV12-3 or TRBV12-4, the J gene TRBJ1-5; D is uncertain. Deletions cut 6 bases from V and 0 bases from J, with 18 bases between. This CDR3 has 17 residues. The CDR3 DNA sequence: TGTGCCAGCAGGTCGGGGTTGTCACACTATAGCAATCAGCCCCAGCATTTT. It encodes CASRSGLSHYSNQPQHF.

The rearrangement links TRBV24-1 to TRBJ2-3; D possibly matches TRBD1 or TRBD2 (5 bases each). V lost 2 bases and J lost 2, with 13 bases in between. The CDR3 is made up of 16 amino acids. Germline V CDR1 and CDR2: KGHDR, SFDVKD. The CDR3 DNA is TGTGCCACCAGTGATTCGACGGGACCCTTCACAGATACGCAGTATTTT. As protein: CATSDSTGPFTDTQYF.

A few counts support this clonotype. The chain has TRBV27 and TRBJ1-2; no definite D call. This CDR3 is 13 amino acids long. Germline V CDR1 and CDR2: MNHEY, SMNVEV (reference sequence). Trimming removed 1 base from V and 7 bases from J, with 10 bases in between. CDR3 residues: CASSLFGGGGYTF. Written as DNA, the CDR3 is TGTGCCAGCAGTTTATTCGGAGGTGGTGGCTACACCTTC.

This rearrangement joins TRBV4-1 to TRBJ2-5; D is possibly TRBD2 (6 bases). This CDR3 is 16 amino acids long. The V end was cut by 0 bases, the J end by 5 bases, with 16 bases between. Germline CDR1 reads MGHRA; CDR2 reads YSYEKL. The CDR3 is CASSQEARGGWETQYF. The CDR3 nucleotides read TGCGCCAGCAGCCAAGAGGCAAGGGGAGGCTGGGAGACCCAGTACTTC.

The chain recombines TRBV20-1 with TRBJ2-1, with 10 bases that match TRBD2. The CDR3 sequence is 14 residues long. Losses at the gene ends were 5 bases for V and 7 bases for J; bases not matched to a gene: 8. Germline CDR1 reads DFQATT; CDR2 reads SNEGSKA (reference sequence). The CDR3, as DNA: TGCAGTGCTGCTCCTAGCGGGAGTAGGAATGAGCAGTTCTTC. Its translation is CSAAPSGSRNEQFF.

This clonotype was seen a few times. The CDR3 sequence: CSARDRGNTEAFF. In nucleotides, the CDR3 is TGCAGTGCTAGGGACAGGGGTAACACTGAAGCTTTCTTT. The chain carries TRBV20-1 and TRBJ1-1; 9 bases are a match to TRBD1. Per the germline V gene, CDR1 is DFQATT and CDR2 is SNEGSKA (reference sequence). With V trimmed by 3 bases and J by 2 bases, 1 base remained unmatched. The CDR3 is 13 residues long.

This chain links TRBV21-1 with TRBJ2-1; TRBD2, the D gene given by the table, was not confirmed from the DNA. TRBV21-1 is a pseudogene segment. The CDR3 covers 17 residues. CDR3 sequence: CASIPGTSENLYNEQFF. CDR3 nucleotides: TGTGCCAGCATTCCAGGGACTAGCGAGAACCTTTACAATGAGCAGTTCTTC.

This clonotype appeared many times. The rearrangement uses TRBV6-4 and TRBJ2-2; no firm D call. This CDR3 has 13 residues. The V gene's germline CDR1 is MRHNA and CDR2 SNTAGT. V was pared by 3 bases and J by 4 bases, with 6 bases between. The chain's CDR3 is CASSEGGTGELFF. CDR3 sequence (DNA): TGTGCCAGCAGTGAAGGTGGCACCGGGGAGCTGTTTTTT.

This clonotype has a handful of counts. This chain uses TRBV12-3 or TRBV12-4 with TRBJ2-7; D uncertain. The CDR3 length is 13 residues. V was clipped by 3 bases and J by 5 bases, with 11 bases between them. The CDR3 nucleotides are TGTGCCAGCAGTTTCGAGACGGACCACGAGCAGTACTTC. Amino acids: CASSFETDHEQYF.

The chain uses TRBV12-5 and TRBJ2-3, with unresolved D. The V gene's germline CDR1 is LGHNT and CDR2 FRNRAP. There are 14 residues in the CDR3. V lost 0 bases and J lost 6, with 10 bases in between. This CDR3 is CASGLVEQDDTQYF. The CDR3 nucleotides are TGTGCTAGTGGTTTGGTAGAGCAGGATGATACGCAGTATTTT. Looking up the rest from reference TRBV12-5 and TRBJ2-3 gives the full variable domain: DARVTQTPRHKVTEMGQEVTMRCQPILGHNTVFWYRQTMMQGLELLAYFRNRAPLDDSGMPKDRFSAEMPDATLATLKIQPSEPRDSAVYFCASGLVEQDDTQYFGPGTRLTVL.

There are a few counts of this clonotype. The chain recombines TRBV27 with TRBJ2-3, with TRBD2 as a possible D gene (6 bases). V lost 1 base and J 0 bases, leaving 11 bases between the germline ends. This CDR3 spans 16 amino acids. CDR1 MNHEY and CDR2 SMNVEV come from the germline V gene (reference sequence). The CDR3 bases are TGTGCCAGCAGTTTATGGGGGGTCTCTAGCACAGATACGCAGTATTTT. It encodes CASSLWGVSSTDTQYF.

The rearrangement links TRBV29-1 to TRBJ2-1; 8 positions agree with TRBD1. This CDR3 spans 15 amino acids. The germline V gene has CDR1 SQVTM and CDR2 ANQGSEA. J lost 5 bases, V lost 0 bases, and 6 bases had no gene match. CDR3 nucleotides: TGCAGCGTTGAAGATCCCAGGACAGGGCACAATGAGCAGTTCTTC. This gives the protein CSVEDPRTGHNEQFF.

This clonotype was counted between two and nine times. This chain uses TRBV27 with TRBJ2-1, with D perhaps TRBD1 (6 bases). CDR1 is MNHEY, CDR2 SMNVEV, per germline (reference sequence). Trimming stripped 5 bases from V and 4 bases from J, with 12 bases between. This CDR3 spans 14 amino acids. CDR3 coding DNA: TGTGCCAGCAGTGATAGGGGGACATACAATGAGCAGTTCTTC. This codes for CASSDRGTYNEQFF.

This chain links TRBV28 with TRBJ2-7; 8 bases line up with TRBD2. Germline CDR1 MDHEN, CDR2 SYDVKM. J lost 1 base, V lost 4 bases, and 9 bases had no gene match. This CDR3 contains 16 residues. Here the CDR3 DNA reads TGTGCCAGCAGTTCGTTGGGACTAGAGGGATCCTACGAGCAGTACTTC. This translates into CASSSLGLEGSYEQYF. Supplemented by reference TRBV28 and TRBJ2-7, the full variable domain reads DVKVTQSSRYLVKRTGEKVFLECVQDMDHENMFWYRQDPGLGLRLIYFSYDVKMKEKGDIPEGYSVSREKKERFSLILESASTNQTSMYLCASSSLGLEGSYEQYFGPGTRLTVT.

A few counts support this clonotype. The chain is built from TRBV12-3 or TRBV12-4 and TRBJ2-1, with TRBD2 matching over 10 bases. V shed 2 bases, J shed 12 bases, and the junction held 13 bases outside the gene matches. The CDR3 length is 16 residues. The CDR3 spells CASSLLLAGYGDGQFF. CDR3 DNA: TGTGCCAGCAGTTTACTACTAGCGGGATACGGAGATGGGCAGTTCTTC.